This TCR beta chain was recorded in a study of blood T cell repertoires in COVID-19. The overall study: The origin of the acute and convalescent COVID-19 samples was the United States, Italy and Spain. From T cells, B-cell-depleted T cells, or PBMCs came the material, which was cDNA or gDNA.

The CDR3 length is 14 residues. The germline V gene has CDR1 MNHNS and CDR2 SASEGT. V trimming: 2 bases; J trimming: 5 bases; junction bases outside the gene matches: 2. A few counts support this clone. Clones were read by immunoSEQ multiplex PCR, and TCRdb kept only the in-frame ones, dropping some. Of around 210,000 clones listed, approximately 85% were seen once; the top ten hold 5% to 6.5%. The sequenced sample was peripheral blood. The chain joins TRBV6-1 to TRBJ2-7; 11 nucleotides line up with TRBD1. The source of this sequence is a man between 50 and 59 years old with COVID-19, enrolled during active disease. CDR3 DNA sequence: TGTGCCAGCAGTGAAAGGGGACAGGGGGACGAGCAGTACTTC. It specifies CASSERGQGDEQYF.